These T cell receptor beta chains were read from a single sample in a study of post-analysis software for immune sequencing data. From the PCR reads, TCRdb called clonotypes with MiXCR, one entry per CDR3 protein. The sample has hundreds of thousands of distinct CDR3 sequences; about 32% are singletons. Sequencing was carried out using blood. These receptors all stem from a girl aged 5-17 years with multiple sclerosis. The CDR3 runs from the conserved cysteine through the conserved F or W. Each record gives: D gene, V gene, clone size, J gene, CDR3 DNA, CDR3 protein. The D gene is left open where the match is weak. Rows may omit the clone size; those that give it use once, few, many or a size class.

>-|TRBV13|-|TRBJ2-1
TGTGCCAGCAGCCAACGACAGGCCCTCGGAGGCCATGAGCAGTTCTTC
CASSQRQALGGHEQFF
>-|TRBV9|-|TRBJ1-4
TGTGCCAGCAGCGAAAGGGGCGCCCCGGGGGAAAAACTGTTTTTT
CASSERGAPGEKLFF
>-|TRBV10-3|-|TRBJ2-3
TGTGCCAGCACAACGCGGGGAAGCACAGATACGCAGTATTTT
CASTTRGSTDTQYF
>-|TRBV12-3/TRBV12-4|-|TRBJ1-2
TGTGCCAGCAGTTCACAGGGATGGAACTATGGCTACACCTTC
CASSSQGWNYGYTF
>TRBD2|TRBV20-1|few|TRBJ2-7
TGCAGTGCTGAAGCGGGAGGGACCGAGCAGTACTTC
CSAEAGGTEQYF
>-|TRBV15|-|TRBJ2-5
TGTGCGGCCGGAAAGACCCAGTACTTC
CAAGKTQYF
>-|TRBV20-1|-|TRBJ1-5
TGCAGTGCTAGTGCCCCCCGCAATCAGCCCCAGCATTTT
CSASAPRNQPQHF
>TRBD1|TRBV5-1|few|TRBJ2-5
TGCGCCAGCAGCTTGGGCTTGGACAGGGGGCAAGAGACCCAGTACTTC
CASSLGLDRGQETQYF
>TRBD2|TRBV6-6|-|TRBJ2-1
TGTGCCAGCAGTTACTCAAGACTAGCGGCAGACAATGAGCAGTTCTTC
CASSYSRLAADNEQFF
>-|TRBV15|-|TRBJ2-3
TGTGCCACCAGCAGACCCGCAGGGTCTGTCTCAGATACGCAGTATTTT
CATSRPAGSVSDTQYF
>-|TRBV3-1|-|TRBJ2-2
TGTGCCAGCAGCCAAGTGGCCGGACCCGGGGAGCTGTTTTTT
CASSQVAGPGELFF
>-|TRBV9|few|TRBJ2-6
TGTGCCAGCAGCGTAGGAGGGACAGGGGCCAACGTCCTGACTTTC
CASSVGGTGANVLTF
>TRBD2|TRBV18|few|TRBJ2-3
TGTGCCAGCTCACCGCGAATTCCTTCTAGCGGGGAGCGCACAGATACGCAGTATTTT
CASSPRIPSSGERTDTQYF
>-|TRBV7-2|few|TRBJ2-1
TGTGCCAGCAGCTCTTTTGCCACTCCCCTTCAGAATGAGCAGTTCTTC
CASSSFATPLQNEQFF
>-|TRBV20-1|few|TRBJ2-1
TGCAGTGCTAGAGATTTAGCGGAGCCCAATGAGCAGTTCTTC
CSARDLAEPNEQFF
>-|TRBV3-1|-|TRBJ1-5
TGTGCCAGCAGCCAAGATGTCACTAGACAGCCCCAGCATTTT
CASSQDVTRQPQHF
>-|TRBV24-1|-|TRBJ1-5
TGTGCCACCAGCCAAGGGGGTTGGCAGCCCCAGCATTTT
CATSQGGWQPQHF
>-|TRBV6-6|few|TRBJ1-2
TGTGCCAGCAGTCAATCGTACTCCGGCTACACCTTC
CASSQSYSGYTF
>-|TRBV20-1|few|TRBJ1-2
TGCAGTGCTGGGGTGACAGTTGGCTACACCTTC
CSAGVTVGYTF
>TRBD2|TRBV28|-|TRBJ2-6
TGTGCCAGCAGTCCCAGGGTCAGCGGGAGTATATTGGGGGCCAACGTCCTGACTTTC
CASSPRVSGSILGANVLTF
>-|TRBV5-5|-|TRBJ2-3
TGTGCCAGCAGCCTCGGCGAGGGGAGCACAGATACGCAGTATTTT
CASSLGEGSTDTQYF
>-|TRBV10-3|few|TRBJ1-2
TGTGCCATCACCGAATCCGACAGGAGCTATGGCTACACCTTC
CAITESDRSYGYTF
>-|TRBV29-1|few|TRBJ1-4
TGCAGCGTTGAAGTAAATACAGTTACTAATGAAAAACTGTTTTTT
CSVEVNTVTNEKLFF
>-|TRBV4-1|few|TRBJ2-3
TGCGCCAGCAGCCAAGAAGGCAGAATGAGCACAGATACGCAGTATTTT
CASSQEGRMSTDTQYF
>-|TRBV7-6|-|TRBJ2-1
TGTGCCAGCAGCTCGGCAAGGTGGAATGAGCAGTTCTTC
CASSSARWNEQFF
>-|TRBV10-2|many|TRBJ2-7
TGCGCCAGCATGGGAGACCACAGTCCCTACGAGCAGTACTTC
CASMGDHSPYEQYF
>-|TRBV4-1|few|TRBJ1-6
TGCGCCAGCAGCCAAGTGGGCAGTTCACCCCTCCACTTT
CASSQVGSSPLHF
>-|TRBV20-1|-|TRBJ2-7
TGCAGTGCCACAGCCGGACCCTACGAGCAGTACTTC
CSATAGPYEQYF
>-|TRBV7-2|-|TRBJ2-7
TGTGCCAGCAGCTTAGATGGCGGGGGCGACTACGAGCAGTACTTC
CASSLDGGGDYEQYF
>-|TRBV28|-|TRBJ2-7
TGTGCCAGCCTCCCTATGGGGCAGGAGATAGAGCAGTACTTC
CASLPMGQEIEQYF
>-|TRBV7-2|few|TRBJ1-5
TGTGCCAGCAGCATCAGGTGGGATCAGCCCCAGCATTTT
CASSIRWDQPQHF
>TRBD1|TRBV7-2|-|TRBJ1-3
TGTGCCAGCAGCCCCCGGGACAGGGCCTCTGGAAACACCATATATTTT
CASSPRDRASGNTIYF
>-|TRBV5-1|few|TRBJ2-1
TGCGCCAGCAGCTTGGGATCTGGTCCGCATGAGCAGTTCTTC
CASSLGSGPHEQFF
>-|TRBV28|-|TRBJ2-7
TGTGCCAGCAGTTTAAGGGGACCGTCTCGGGCCGAGCAGTACTTC
CASSLRGPSRAEQYF
>-|TRBV29-1|few|TRBJ2-7
TGCAGCGCCTCGATCTCGGGGAACAAGGGACCAGCGGTCCAAGGGGGCGAGCAGTACTTC
CSASISGNKGPAVQGGEQYF
>-|TRBV24-1|few|TRBJ2-1
TGTGCCACCAGTCGAAATTTCAATGAGCAGTTCTTC
CATSRNFNEQFF
>TRBD2|TRBV7-2|few|TRBJ2-7
TGTGCCAGCAGCTTAATTCGCGGGAGAGGGTACGAGCAGTACTTC
CASSLIRGRGYEQYF
>-|TRBV7-2|-|TRBJ2-1
TGTGCCAGCAGCTTATCGCCGGACACGGGAAAGTTCTTC
CASSLSPDTGKFF
>-|TRBV4-1|-|TRBJ1-4
TGCGCCAGCAGCCAGGAGGCAACTAATGAAGAACTGTTTTTT
CASSQEATNEELFF
>-|TRBV18|-|TRBJ1-1
TGTGCCAGCTCACCACGGACTGAAGATAAGGCTTTCTTT
CASSPRTEDKAFF